These T cell receptor beta chains were read from a single sample in a study of blood T cell repertoires in COVID-19. Generated by immunoSEQ multiplex PCR, the TCRdb table keeps only in-frame clones and is missing some. Among about 300,000 clones listed, approximately 86% were seen once. Sequenced sample: PBMCs or T cells enriched from blood (not recorded which). All receptors come from a young woman who had recovered from COVID-19. Both conserved end residues are part of each CDR3.

J gene: TRBJ2-3
CDR3 length: 12
V gene: TRBV5-6
CDR3 protein: CASSQAADTQYF

J gene: TRBJ1-2
CDR3 length: 13
V gene: TRBV3-1/TRBV3-2
CDR3 protein: CASSQVWSYGYTF

J gene: TRBJ1-2
CDR3 length: 14
V gene: TRBV5-6
CDR3 protein: CASSLGGGAYGYTF

J gene: TRBJ2-3
CDR3 length: 17
V gene: TRBV4-3
CDR3 protein: CASSQAWTRDRTDTQYF

J gene: TRBJ2-2
CDR3 length: 16
V gene: TRBV2
CDR3 protein: CASSETGKSDTGELFF

J gene: TRBJ1-3
CDR3 length: 15
V gene: TRBV30
CDR3 protein: CAWIDSTGAGNTIYF

J gene: TRBJ2-7
CDR3 length: 14
V gene: TRBV29-1
CDR3 protein: CSVELDLPTYEQYF

J gene: TRBJ2-7
CDR3 length: 11
V gene: TRBV11-2
CDR3 protein: CASSLVQGQYF

J gene: TRBJ2-7
CDR3 length: 17
V gene: TRBV3-1/TRBV3-2
CDR3 protein: CASSQGRGGIEIYEQYF

J gene: TRBJ1-2
CDR3 length: 13
V gene: TRBV30
CDR3 protein: CAWSGGEGYGYTF

J gene: TRBJ1-1
CDR3 length: 21
V gene: TRBV13
CDR3 protein: CASSFNSRDRVIANPRTEAFF

J gene: TRBJ1-6
CDR3 length: 16
V gene: TRBV5-5
CDR3 protein: CASSSDWSSYNSPLHF

J gene: TRBJ1-2
CDR3 length: 15
V gene: TRBV6-5
CDR3 protein: CASSYMAGGWDGYTF

J gene: TRBJ1-3
CDR3 length: 18
V gene: TRBV28
CDR3 protein: CASSATLVGGPSGNTIYF

J gene: TRBJ2-3
CDR3 length: 14
V gene: TRBV19
CDR3 protein: CASTQASATDTQYF

J gene: TRBJ1-4
CDR3 length: 13
V gene: TRBV5-1
CDR3 protein: CASTRTVGEKLFF

J gene: TRBJ2-5
CDR3 length: 17
V gene: TRBV5-1
CDR3 protein: CASSLYPSGSVSETQYF

J gene: TRBJ2-6
CDR3 length: 15
V gene: TRBV11-2
CDR3 protein: CASRPLRSGANVLTF

J gene: TRBJ1-2
CDR3 length: 11
V gene: TRBV6-5
CDR3 protein: CASGAVHGYTF

J gene: TRBJ1-2
CDR3 length: 17
V gene: TRBV27
CDR3 protein: CASSTGQGIVPNYGYTF

J gene: TRBJ2-2
CDR3 length: 16
V gene: TRBV6-5
CDR3 protein: CASSSTGQGESGELFF

J gene: TRBJ2-5
CDR3 length: 13
V gene: TRBV19
CDR3 protein: CASSRQGGETQYF